The source of this T cell receptor (beta chain) is a study of shared clonotypes between healthy human individuals. Whole-study findings and limits: Large depth notwithstanding, sorted-subset sequencing proved incomplete by rarefaction.

Only in-frame clones appear in the TCRdb table, and some are missing; sequencing was by immunoSEQ multiplex PCR. The sample lists 2 million to 2.5 million clones, approximately 95% occurring once. CDR1 and CDR2 (germline): MDHEN, SYDVKM. V lost 6 bases, J lost 2 bases, and 11 bases lay in between. The CDR3 is made up of 13 amino acids. On this clone: Its antigen is as yet unknown.

This chain uses TRBV28 with TRBJ2-7, with TRBD2 as a possible D gene (5 bases). The sequenced sample consisted of naive CD4+ T cells from PBMCs. Subset given: CD45RA+ positively selected. This sequence was found in a man between 18 and 35 years old in good health. Some clones in this sample may be carry-over from other donors' samples. CDR3 sequence: CASRYGGPYEQYF. CDR3 sequence (DNA): TGTGCCAGCAGATACGGAGGCCCCTACGAGCAGTACTTC. Complete variable domain (other parts from reference TRBV28 and TRBJ2-7): DVKVTQSSRYLVKRTGEKVFLECVQDMDHENMFWYRQDPGLGLRLIYFSYDVKMKEKGDIPEGYSVSREKKERFSLILESASTNQTSMYLCASRYGGPYEQYFGPGTRLTVT.